The 24 T cell receptor beta chains below were found in one sample sequenced in a study of T-cell reconstitution after alpha-beta-depleted transplantation in children. Preparation of the TCRbeta library used unique molecular identifiers. TCRdb re-called the PCR reads with MiXCR, one entry per CDR3 protein. This table has 350,000 to 400,000 distinct CDR3 sequences, roughly 15% appearing once. Sequencing was performed on PBMCs, taken from the stem cell graft. The receptor source for this set is a human donor who donated a stem cell graft to a child with Fanconi anemia.

CDR3 coding DNA: TGTGCCAGTACTCCTCTGGGACAAGAGACCCAGTACTTC. It encodes CASTPLGQETQYF. This chain joins TRBV6-1 and TRBJ2-5; D unclear. The CDR3 consists of 13 residues. V shed 9 bases and J shed 2 bases, with 13 bases lying between them. Germline CDR1 is MNHNS and CDR2 is SASEGT.

This clonotype appeared many times. The chain links TRBV5-1 to TRBJ2-7, with TRBD1 matching over 9 bases. V lost 4 bases, J lost 5 bases, and 10 bases stayed unmatched. CDR3 length: 15 amino acids. Per the germline V gene, CDR1 is SGHRS and CDR2 is YFSETQ. CDR3 sequence reads: CASSQLGQGFHEQYF. CDR3 DNA sequence: TGCGCCAGCAGCCAGCTGGGACAGGGATTCCACGAGCAGTACTTC.

The chain employs TRBV6-1 and TRBJ2-2; D remains ambiguous. The V gene lost 0 bases and the J gene lost 7 bases, with 6 bases spanning the gap. The CDR3 length is 13 residues. In germline, CDR1 is MNHNS, CDR2 SASEGT. The CDR3 DNA reads as TGTGCCAGCAGTGAAGCCCTGGACGGGGAGCTGTTTTTT. Protein sequence: CASSEALDGELFF.

Notes on this clonotype: Given the absence of the conserved phenylalanine or tryptophan at the CDR3 end, a read error is likely. The limits of the CDR3 on the DNA are not certain, so only TCRdb's listed CDR3 is given. The rearrangement uses TRBV18 and TRBJ1-1; the D call in the table, TRBD1, was not verified against the DNA. Germline assignment: CDR1 KGHSH and CDR2 LQKENI. The CDR3 is 13 amino acids long, termini counted. CDR3 sequence reads: CASSPEYDRGEFS.

There are a few counts of this clonotype. The chain combines TRBV12-3 or TRBV12-4 with TRBJ2-7; D unclear. The CDR3 loop spans 14 amino acids. The germline V and J ends were trimmed by 7 bases and 1 base, with 14 bases remaining between them. The CDR3 here is CASTWTESSYEQYF. The CDR3 DNA reads as TGTGCCAGCACCTGGACCGAGAGTTCCTACGAGCAGTACTTC.

This chain uses TRBV5-6 with TRBJ2-7; D might be TRBD2 (6 bases). Trimming pared 0 bases from V and 7 bases from J, leaving 14 bases between. Germline V CDR1 and CDR2: SGHDT, YYEEEE. The CDR3 length is 14 residues. The CDR3 protein is CASSLAGVEWEQYF. In nucleotides, the CDR3 is TGTGCCAGCAGCTTGGCGGGGGTCGAGTGGGAGCAGTACTTC.

The CDR3 region has the DNA TGCAGCGTTGAAGTAGTACAGGCCGATGAGCAGTTCTTC. The encoded protein is CSVEVVQADEQFF. V gene TRBV29-1 combines with J gene TRBJ2-1, with a possible D match to TRBD1 (5 bases). V shed 1 base and J shed 8 bases, with 12 bases lying between them. Germline CDR1 and CDR2: SQVTM and ANQGSEA. This CDR3 is 13 amino acids long.

This chain joins TRBV3-1 and TRBJ2-2; 12 bases fit TRBD2. Germline CDR1 reads LGHDT; CDR2 reads YNNKEL (reference sequence). The junction had 18 bases not matched to a gene; V was cut back by 2 bases and J by 5 bases. The CDR3 runs 21 residues. The CDR3 protein is CASSQFPSSGGAIDATGELFF. CDR3 nucleotide sequence: TGTGCCAGCAGCCAATTTCCGTCTAGCGGGGGGGCAATTGATGCGACCGGGGAGCTGTTTTTT.

In the case of this clonotype: With a much larger clone just one base away, this may be a read error. The chain is built from TRBV29-1 and TRBJ1-2, with TRBD1 matching 8 bases. CDR1 SQVTM and CDR2 ANQGSEA come from the germline V gene. The CDR3 has 17 amino acids. V lost 4 bases to trimming and J lost 1 base; unmatched junction nucleotides: 14. The CDR3 is CSVATETGVPGNYGYTF. The CDR3 coding sequence is TGCAGCGTTGCTACTGAGACAGGGGTTCCGGGTAACTATGGCTACACCTTC.

Ten or more counts support this clonotype. V usage is TRBV4-3 and J usage is TRBJ2-2; D possibly corresponds to TRBD1 (6 bases). CDR1 and CDR2 from the germline V gene are LGHNA and YSLEER. The V end was cut by 4 bases, the J end by 4 bases, with 16 bases between. The CDR3 extends over 16 amino acids. The CDR3: CASSPFRQGITGELFF. As DNA, the CDR3 is TGCGCCAGCAGCCCGTTCAGGCAGGGGATCACCGGGGAGCTGTTTTTT.

This clonotype was counted a few times. This chain links TRBV20-1 with TRBJ2-1, with D maybe TRBD2 (7 bases). Trimming pared 7 bases from V and 6 bases from J, leaving 19 bases between. Germline V CDR1 and CDR2: DFQATT, SNEGSKA (reference sequence). The CDR3 runs to 14 residues. CDR3 in amino acids: CSVRGGGAFNEQFF. DNA of the CDR3: TGCAGTGTCAGAGGGGGGGGGGCCTTCAATGAGCAGTTCTTC.

This clonotype was counted a few times. The chain is built from TRBV10-3 and TRBJ1-6; TRBD1 aligns across 12 bases. The CDR3 is 15 amino acids. Germline CDR1 is ENHRY and CDR2 is SYGVKD. The CDR3 loop is CASTDRDRGHSPLHF. CDR3 nucleotides: TGTGCATCAACAGACCGGGACAGGGGGCATTCACCCCTCCACTTT.

This clonotype was found a few times. V and J are TRBV6-2 or TRBV6-3 and TRBJ2-3, with TRBD2 identical over 8 bases. Germline V gene sequence: CDR1 MNHEY, CDR2 SVGEGT. This CDR3 region has 16 residues. After removal of 7 bases from V and 8 bases from J, the junction contained 17 bases not matched to a gene. As DNA, the CDR3 is TGTGCCAGCACTAACGACGGAGCCACGGGAGGGGGTACGCAGTATTTT. It specifies CASTNDGATGGGTQYF.

The chain couples TRBV7-2 to TRBJ1-6; D is perhaps TRBD1 (5 bases). This CDR3 has 16 amino acids. Germline-derived CDR1 and CDR2 are SGHTA and FQGNSA. V was cut by 1 base and J by 2 bases, with 9 bases left in between. Written as DNA, the CDR3 is TGTGCCAGCAGCTTAGGGGGGAACACCTATAATTCACCCCTCCACTTT. Its protein product is CASSLGGNTYNSPLHF. Using reference TRBV7-2 and TRBJ1-6 for the parts outside the CDR3, the full variable domain is GAGVSQSPSNKVTEKGKDVELRCDPISGHTALYWYRQSLGQGLEFLIYFQGNSAPDKSGLPSDRFSAERTGGSVSTLTIQRTQQEDSAVYLCASSLGGNTYNSPLHFGNGTRLTVT.

This clonotype came up a few times. This chain links TRBV20-1 with TRBJ1-2; 7 bases line up with TRBD1. V trimming: 4 bases; J trimming: 7 bases; junction bases outside the gene matches: 9. The V gene's germline CDR1 is DFQATT and CDR2 SNEGSKA (reference sequence). CDR3 length: 13 residues. The CDR3 nucleotides read TGCAGTGCTACTTCTGACAGGGAGGTTGGCTACACCTTC. Encoded protein: CSATSDREVGYTF.

The sample holds a few counts of this clonotype. The CDR3 sequence: CASSLVGLGGNTIYF. The DNA of the CDR3 is TGTGCCAGCAGCTTAGTAGGTCTCGGTGGAAACACCATATATTTT. The gene calls are TRBV7-2 and TRBJ1-3; unclear D gene. CDR3 length: 15 amino acids. The germline CDR1 and CDR2 sequences are SGHTA and FQGNSA. The V gene lost 1 base and the J gene lost 3 bases, with 10 bases spanning the gap.

This clonotype was detected a few times. The V and J genes are TRBV7-9 and TRBJ2-7; the D call may be TRBD1 or TRBD2 (5 bases each). The germline CDR1 and CDR2 sequences are SEHNR and FQNEAQ (reference sequence). V lost 5 bases to trimming and J lost 5 bases, with 13 bases between them. The length of the CDR3 is 13 residues. CDR3 nucleotides: TGTGCCAGCAGCCCCGGGACGGTCGACGAGCAGTACTTC. Its protein product is CASSPGTVDEQYF. The variable domain in full, with the rest retrieved from reference TRBV7-9 and TRBJ2-7, is DTGVSQNPRHKITKRGQNVTFRCDPISEHNRLYWYRQTLGQGPEFLTYFQNEAQLEKSRLLSDRFSAERPKGSFSTLEIQRTEQGDSAMYLCASSPGTVDEQYFGPGTRLTVT.

This clonotype was seen a single time. The chain employs TRBV20-1 and TRBJ2-3; the D gene is possibly TRBD2 (6 bases). V dropped 6 bases and J dropped 1 base, with 14 bases sitting between them. Germline CDR1 is DFQATT and CDR2 is SNEGSKA (reference sequence). CDR3 length: 14 residues. The CDR3 is CSALGASGTDTQYF. CDR3 nucleotide sequence: TGCAGTGCCCTTGGGGCTAGCGGCACAGATACGCAGTATTTT.

This chain joins TRBV30 and TRBJ1-3; D gene uncertain. V shed 4 bases and J shed 0 bases, with 10 bases lying between them. Germline CDR1 is GTSNPN and CDR2 is SVGIG (reference sequence). The CDR3 is made up of 14 amino acids. In DNA form, the CDR3 reads TGTGCCTGGATTAGAAAAGACTCTGGAAACACCATATATTTT. This sequence encodes CAWIRKDSGNTIYF.

A few counts support this clonotype. This chain connects TRBV20-1 to TRBJ1-5; a possible D gene is TRBD1 (6 bases). This CDR3 contains 16 residues. CDR1 is DFQATT and CDR2 is SNEGSKA in the germline V gene (reference sequence). Trimming pared 0 bases from V and 2 bases from J, leaving 14 bases between. CDR3 coding DNA: TGCAGTGCTAGAGACCTACAGGGAGAGGGCAATCAGCCCCAGCATTTT. Translating gives CSARDLQGEGNQPQHF.

The CDR3 DNA follows: TGTGCCAGCAGTGAACAGGGTCGCGCTTCCTACGAGCAGTACGTC. It specifies CASSEQGRASYEQYV. The chain carries TRBV25-1 and TRBJ2-7, with a weak D call TRBD1 (5 bases). The CDR3 has 15 residues. CDR1 and CDR2 (germline): MGHDK, SYGVNS. Trimming pared 2 bases from V and 1 base from J, leaving 12 bases between.

This clonotype was recorded at least ten times. J is TRBJ2-1 and V is TRBV5-1; 7 bases align to TRBD1. The ends lost 0 bases at V and 5 bases at J; junction bases unmatched: 5. Germline V gives CDR1 SGHRS, CDR2 YFSETQ. The CDR3 has 15 residues. In DNA form, the CDR3 reads TGCGCCAGCAGCTTGGGATGGGGGACAGACAATGAGCAGTTCTTC. As protein: CASSLGWGTDNEQFF.

This clonotype was recorded a few times. V and J are TRBV4-3 and TRBJ2-3, with 7 nucleotides matching TRBD2. This CDR3 has 18 residues. Germline CDR1 reads LGHNA; CDR2 reads YSLEER. Trimming removed 5 bases from V and 7 bases from J; junction bases left unmatched: 21. This CDR3 reads CASSTLIGGDVEGNTQYF. The DNA of the CDR3 is TGCGCCAGCAGCACACTTATTGGGGGGGACGTTGAGGGAAATACGCAGTATTTT.

This clonotype was seen only a few times. This chain connects TRBV2 to TRBJ1-3; D may be TRBD1 (5 bases). The germline gives CDR1 SNHLY, CDR2 FYNNEI. This CDR3 region has 13 residues. Trimming stripped 9 bases from V and 7 bases from J, with 16 bases between. CDR3 region: CASTGDPDNTIYF. CDR3 nucleotides: TGTGCCAGTACGGGGGACCCCGACAACACCATATATTTT.